Listed below are T cell receptor beta chains from one sample, sequenced in a study of cytomegalovirus exposure and HLA in healthy donors. Generated by immunoSEQ multiplex PCR, the TCRdb table keeps only in-frame clones and is missing some. Among 85,000 to 100,000 clones, roughly 71% were seen once, and the ten largest hold 4.5% to 6%. Sequenced: PBMCs. The receptor set was obtained from a woman between 40 and 55 years old in good health and CMV-seronegative. The CDR3 runs from the conserved cysteine through the conserved F or W. Fields, in order: V gene, clone size, J gene, D gene, CDR3 protein, CDR3 DNA. A D gene is named only where the DNA matches it firmly. Clone size appears in some rows only: once, few, many, or a class for an expanded clone.

V: TRBV18; size: once; J: TRBJ2-1; D: .; CDR3: CASSPQFGKNNYNEQFF; DNA: TGTGCCAGCTCACCACAGTTCGGGAAGAACAACTACAATGAGCAGTTCTTC
V: TRBV5-1; size: .; J: TRBJ2-7; D: TRBD2; CDR3: CASSLEGTSQFSEQYF; DNA: TGCGCCAGCAGCTTGGAGGGGACTAGCCAATTCTCCGAGCAGTACTTC
V: TRBV11-2; size: .; J: TRBJ2-1; D: .; CDR3: CASSTPGGDRIHNEQFF; DNA: TGTGCCAGCAGCACCCCGGGGGGGGACAGAATTCACAATGAGCAGTTCTTC
V: TRBV7-2; size: few; J: TRBJ1-5; D: TRBD1; CDR3: CASSLGWTGNRPQHF; DNA: TGTGCCAGCAGCTTAGGTTGGACAGGGAATCGGCCCCAGCATTTT
V: TRBV5-8; size: .; J: TRBJ1-5; D: TRBD1; CDR3: CASSPGQGLEQPQHF; DNA: TGTGCCAGCAGCCCGGGACAGGGCCTGGAACAGCCCCAGCATTTT
V: TRBV28; size: .; J: TRBJ1-1; D: .; CDR3: CASRWSIRPNTEAFF; DNA: TGTGCCAGCAGATGGAGTATACGACCGAACACTGAAGCTTTCTTT
V: TRBV7-9; size: .; J: TRBJ2-1; D: TRBD2; CDR3: CASSSSVRTRSFPFF; DNA: TGTGCCAGCAGCTCGTCTGTTAGGACTAGAAGTTTTCCGTTCTTC
V: TRBV6-5; size: .; J: TRBJ2-7; D: .; CDR3: CASSGVGPPYEQYF; DNA: TGTGCCAGCTCGGGGGTGGGGCCCCCCTACGAGCAGTACTTC
V: TRBV6-1; size: few; J: TRBJ2-1; D: TRBD2; CDR3: CASSEMPFGLANNNEQFF; DNA: TGTGCCAGCAGTGAAATGCCTTTTGGACTAGCCAACAACAATGAGCAGTTCTTC
V: TRBV5-1; size: .; J: TRBJ1-2; D: .; CDR3: CASSSGAGLYGYTF; DNA: TGCGCCAGCAGCTCGGGTGCGGGTCTCTATGGCTACACCTTC
V: TRBV5-1; size: .; J: TRBJ2-1; D: .; CDR3: CASSLVSSQGSEQFF; DNA: TGCGCCAGCAGCTTGGTATCGTCCCAGGGTAGTGAGCAGTTCTTC
V: TRBV29-1; size: .; J: TRBJ2-1; D: .; CDR3: CSVAGGPSRKANEQFF; DNA: TGCAGCGTTGCGGGGGGCCCAAGCAGAAAGGCCAATGAGCAGTTCTTC
V: TRBV7-9; size: .; J: TRBJ2-7; D: TRBD2; CDR3: CASSYQDGLASYEQYF; DNA: TGTGCCAGCAGCTACCAAGACGGACTAGCGTCCTACGAGCAGTACTTC
V: TRBV4-1; size: .; J: TRBJ1-5; D: .; CDR3: CASSQDRNQPQHF; DNA: TGCGCCAGCAGCCAAGATCGGAATCAGCCCCAGCATTTT
V: TRBV5-6; size: .; J: TRBJ2-2; D: TRBD2; CDR3: CASSLAGGNTGELFF; DNA: TGTGCCAGCAGCCTGGCGGGGGGCAATACCGGGGAGCTGTTTTTT
V: TRBV5-4; size: few; J: TRBJ2-7; D: TRBD1; CDR3: CASSSRTGGTDEQYF; DNA: TGTGCCAGCAGCTCCCGGACAGGGGGCACGGACGAGCAGTACTTC
V: TRBV27; size: .; J: TRBJ1-6; D: .; CDR3: CASRGTWDSPLHF; DNA: TGTGCCAGCAGGGGGACTTGGGATTCACCCCTCCACTTT
V: TRBV2; size: .; J: TRBJ2-1; D: TRBD2; CDR3: CASRPREGYNEQFF; DNA: TGTGCCAGCAGGCCCCGGGAGGGTTACAATGAGCAGTTCTTC
V: TRBV19; size: .; J: TRBJ2-5; D: TRBD1; CDR3: CASSPGNRGFVKTQYF; DNA: TGTGCCAGTAGTCCGGGAAACAGGGGGTTTGTAAAGACCCAGTACTTC
V: TRBV5-6; size: .; J: TRBJ1-1; D: .; CDR3: CASSPNGNTEAFF; DNA: TGTGCCAGCAGCCCAAACGGGAACACTGAAGCTTTCTTT
V: TRBV6-6; size: .; J: TRBJ2-5; D: .; CDR3: CASTYLDLGETQYF; DNA: TGTGCCAGCACCTACCTGGATCTGGGCGAGACCCAGTACTTC
V: TRBV28; size: once; J: TRBJ1-1; D: TRBD1; CDR3: CASSLGTANTEAFF; DNA: TGTGCCAGCAGTTTAGGGACAGCGAACACTGAAGCTTTCTTT
V: TRBV5-1; size: .; J: TRBJ2-7; D: TRBD1; CDR3: CASSETGGVYEQYF; DNA: TGCGCCAGCAGCGAGACAGGGGGCGTCTACGAGCAGTACTTC
V: TRBV5-1; size: once; J: TRBJ2-3; D: TRBD1; CDR3: CASSPVGDRADTQYF; DNA: TGCGCCAGCAGCCCGGTCGGGGACAGGGCAGATACGCAGTATTTT
V: TRBV5-1; size: .; J: TRBJ2-1; D: TRBD1; CDR3: CASSPQIRTGGRYNEQFF; DNA: TGCGCCAGCAGCCCGCAGATTCGGACAGGGGGTCGCTACAATGAGCAGTTCTTC
V: TRBV7-9; size: .; J: TRBJ1-1; D: .; CDR3: CASSLQGPNTEAFF; DNA: TGTGCCAGCAGCTTGCAGGGGCCGAACACTGAAGCTTTCTTT
V: TRBV9; size: .; J: TRBJ1-5; D: .; CDR3: CASTYGGGGNQPQHF; DNA: TGTGCCAGCACCTACGGCGGGGGCGGAAATCAGCCCCAGCATTTT
V: TRBV7-3; size: few; J: TRBJ1-2; D: .; CDR3: CASSLTAGAGVGGYTF; DNA: TGTGCCAGCAGCTTAACGGCGGGGGCAGGGGTAGGAGGCTACACCTTC
V: TRBV19; size: .; J: TRBJ2-3; D: .; CDR3: CASSLGLGGRDTQYF; DNA: TGTGCCAGTAGTCTCGGGTTGGGGGGTAGGGATACGCAGTATTTT
V: TRBV6-1; size: .; J: TRBJ2-7; D: TRBD1; CDR3: CASTPGQVNPYEQYF; DNA: TGTGCCAGCACCCCGGGACAGGTGAACCCCTACGAGCAGTACTTC
V: TRBV2; size: .; J: TRBJ1-5; D: .; CDR3: CASRQDKVLEVQPQHF; DNA: TGTGCCAGCAGACAGGACAAGGTTCTTGAGGTTCAGCCCCAGCATTTT
V: TRBV30; size: .; J: TRBJ2-5; D: TRBD2; CDR3: CAWSAGTSRETQYF; DNA: TGTGCCTGGAGTGCAGGGACTAGCCGAGAGACCCAGTACTTC
V: TRBV11-1; size: .; J: TRBJ2-1; D: .; CDR3: CASSLGLSTPSLFF; DNA: TGTGCCAGCAGCTTAGGGCTCTCGACTCCCAGTTTGTTCTTC
V: TRBV7-2; size: .; J: TRBJ2-3; D: .; CDR3: CASSLEVETGLSTDTQYF; DNA: TGTGCCAGCAGCTTAGAGGTGGAGACAGGTCTTAGCACAGATACGCAGTATTTT
V: TRBV27; size: .; J: TRBJ1-6; D: .; CDR3: CASSLSFGSPLHF; DNA: TGTGCCAGCAGTTTAAGTTTTGGCTCACCCCTCCACTTT
V: TRBV25-1; size: .; J: TRBJ2-3; D: .; CDR3: CASSELDSLRDTQYF; DNA: TGTGCCAGCAGTGAATTAGACTCTCTACGGGATACGCAGTATTTT
V: TRBV5-4; size: .; J: TRBJ2-3; D: .; CDR3: CASRRDILPGESTDTQYF; DNA: TGTGCCAGCAGACGAGACATACTACCGGGGGAAAGCACAGATACGCAGTATTTT
V: TRBV5-6; size: .; J: TRBJ1-1; D: .; CDR3: CASSLAGWSTEAFF; DNA: TGTGCCAGCAGCTTGGCGGGATGGAGCACTGAAGCTTTCTTT
V: TRBV7-9; size: .; J: TRBJ2-7; D: .; CDR3: CASSLLADYEQYF; DNA: TGTGCCAGCAGCTTACTAGCAGACTACGAGCAGTACTTC
V: TRBV30; size: once; J: TRBJ2-7; D: TRBD1; CDR3: CAWSVAGGEYEQYF; DNA: TGTGCCTGGAGTGTGGCAGGGGGCGAATACGAGCAGTACTTC
V: TRBV4-3; size: .; J: TRBJ1-1; D: TRBD1; CDR3: CASNDRVANTEAFF; DNA: TGCGCCAGCAACGACAGGGTAGCGAACACTGAAGCTTTCTTT
V: TRBV2; size: once; J: TRBJ2-7; D: TRBD1; CDR3: CASSEGTGDEQYF; DNA: TGTGCCAGCAGTGAAGGGACAGGAGACGAGCAGTACTTC
V: TRBV18; size: .; J: TRBJ1-3; D: .; CDR3: CASSPTEASSGNTIYF; DNA: TGTGCCAGCTCGCCCACGGAGGCGTCCTCTGGAAACACCATATATTTT
V: TRBV4-3; size: few; J: TRBJ1-3; D: TRBD1; CDR3: CASSQETGSSGNTIYF; DNA: TGCGCCAGCAGCCAAGAGACAGGGTCCTCTGGAAACACCATATATTTT
V: TRBV27; size: .; J: TRBJ1-1; D: .; CDR3: CASSLLSGGTEAFF; DNA: TGTGCCAGCAGTTTATTGTCGGGAGGCACTGAAGCTTTCTTT
V: TRBV19; size: .; J: TRBJ1-5; D: TRBD1; CDR3: CASSNRQGWQLQHF; DNA: TGTGCCAGTAGTAACCGACAGGGATGGCAGCTCCAGCATTTT
V: TRBV14; size: once; J: TRBJ2-5; D: .; CDR3: CASSQGVTVETQYF; DNA: TGTGCCAGCAGCCAAGGAGTCACCGTAGAGACCCAGTACTTC
V: TRBV2; size: .; J: TRBJ1-2; D: .; CDR3: CASSNRDYGYTF; DNA: TGTGCCAGCAGTAACCGGGACTATGGCTACACCTTC
V: TRBV7-9; size: .; J: TRBJ2-2; D: .; CDR3: CASSGDFGELFF; DNA: TGTGCCAGCAGCGGGGACTTCGGGGAGCTGTTTTTT
V: TRBV27; size: .; J: TRBJ1-6; D: .; CDR3: CASSLFQGPPLHF; DNA: TGTGCCAGCAGTTTATTCCAGGGGCCACCCCTCCACTTT
V: TRBV28; size: .; J: TRBJ1-6; D: TRBD1; CDR3: CASGGGDRISPLHF; DNA: TGTGCCAGCGGGGGCGGGGACAGGATTTCACCCCTCCACTTT
V: TRBV2; size: .; J: TRBJ1-1; D: TRBD1; CDR3: CASSTTTGDTEAFF; DNA: TGTGCCAGCAGCACCACGACAGGGGACACTGAAGCTTTCTTT
V: TRBV30; size: .; J: TRBJ1-2; D: TRBD1; CDR3: CAWSQQGANYGYTF; DNA: TGTGCCTGGAGTCAGCAGGGGGCGAACTATGGCTACACCTTC
V: TRBV2; size: .; J: TRBJ2-2; D: .; CDR3: CASRRQPWTGELFF; DNA: TGTGCCAGCAGGCGACAACCTTGGACCGGGGAGCTGTTTTTT
V: TRBV5-1; size: .; J: TRBJ2-7; D: .; CDR3: CASSWGGSYEQYF; DNA: TGCGCCAGCTCCTGGGGAGGTTCCTACGAGCAGTACTTC
V: TRBV7-7; size: .; J: TRBJ2-3; D: TRBD1; CDR3: CASSLGGRQDTQYF; DNA: TGTGCTAGCAGCTTAGGGGGCCGACAAGATACGCAGTATTTT
V: TRBV6-5; size: .; J: TRBJ2-3; D: .; CDR3: CASSSGHQHTQYF; DNA: TGTGCCAGCAGTTCGGGACACCAGCATACGCAGTATTTT